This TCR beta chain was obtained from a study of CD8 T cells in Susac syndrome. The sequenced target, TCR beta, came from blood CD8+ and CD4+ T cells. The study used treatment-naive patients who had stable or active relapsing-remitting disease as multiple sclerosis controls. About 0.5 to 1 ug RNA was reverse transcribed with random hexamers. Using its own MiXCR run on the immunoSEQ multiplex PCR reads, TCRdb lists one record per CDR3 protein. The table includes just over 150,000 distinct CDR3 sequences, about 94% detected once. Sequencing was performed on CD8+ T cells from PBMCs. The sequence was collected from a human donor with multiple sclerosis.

CDR3 region: CASRADGGETQYF. The CDR3 DNA follows: TGTGCCAGCAGGGCTGATGGCGGAGAGACCCAGTACTTC. The chain joins TRBV7-9 to TRBJ2-5; the D is unclear. This CDR3 spans 13 amino acids. V lost 6 bases to trimming and J lost 4 bases, with 12 bases between them. Germline CDR1 and CDR2: SEHNR and FQNEAQ (reference sequence).